These 5 T cell receptor beta chains were sequenced from one sample in a study of early T cells in non-severe SARS-CoV-2 infection. TCRdb re-called the 5' RACE reads through MiXCR, storing one row per CDR3 protein. This sample has 30,000 or so distinct CDR3 sequences, with 5.6% found just once. Sequenced: whole blood. All receptors come from an adult who was a healthcare worker with PCR-confirmed SARS-CoV-2 infection or an uninfected control (not recorded which).

This clonotype was detected ten times or more. The rearrangement uses TRBV7-2 and TRBJ2-2, with 11 bases matching TRBD2. The germline V gene encodes CDR1 SGHTA and CDR2 FQGNSA. The CDR3 runs to 15 residues. With 5 bases clipped from V and 5 bases from J, the junction kept 4 bases outside the gene matches. The CDR3 sequence is CASSRLAGITGELFF. The CDR3 DNA is TGTGCCAGCAGCCGACTAGCGGGAATAACCGGGGAGCTGTTTTTT.

CDR3 amino acids: CASSRDRRDNEQFF. Here the CDR3 DNA reads TGTGCCAGCAGCCGGGACAGGCGGGACAATGAGCAGTTCTTC. This chain links TRBV7-8 with TRBJ2-1; TRBD1 matches 8 bases. Germline trimming cut 5 bases from V and 5 bases from J; bases unmatched to any gene: 5. CDR3 length: 14 amino acids. The germline CDR1 and CDR2 sequences are SGHVS and FQNEAQ.

This sequence joins TRBV4-3 and TRBJ2-1, with TRBD2 as a possible D gene (6 bases). CDR3 size: 16 residues. V shed 0 bases and J shed 0 bases, with 9 bases lying between them. Germline V gene data show CDR1 as LGHNA and CDR2 as YSLEER. CDR3 sequence (DNA): TGCGCCAGCAGCCAAGATGGGGGGAGCTCCTACAATGAGCAGTTCTTC. Translation: CASSQDGGSSYNEQFF.

This clonotype came up many times. The rearrangement joins TRBV29-1 to TRBJ1-2, with 9 positions matching TRBD1. This CDR3 has 13 amino acids. With 1 base clipped from V and 7 bases from J, the junction kept 4 bases outside the gene matches. The germline V gene encodes CDR1 SQVTM and CDR2 ANQGSEA. The DNA for the CDR3 is TGCAGCGTTGAAGGACAGGGGGAGAGTGGCTACACCTTC. Amino acid sequence: CSVEGQGESGYTF.

In its sample, this clonotype was seen many times. The chain couples TRBV20-1 to TRBJ1-2; the D is unclear. CDR1 is DFQATT and CDR2 is SNEGSKA in the germline V gene (reference sequence). The V end lost 3 bases, the J end lost 0 bases, and 17 bases lay between the germline ends. The CDR3 covers 16 residues. The CDR3 DNA sequence: TGCAGTGCTAGTCCCGGAGGGTATGTAGCTAACTATGGCTACACCTTC. Amino acid sequence: CSASPGGYVANYGYTF.